These T cell receptor beta chains were read from a single sample in a study of regulatory T cells in long-lasting Graves disease. MiXCR, run by TCRdb on the multiplex PCR reads, gives a single entry per CDR3 protein. The sample yields a few hundred thousand distinct CDR3 sequences, over 9.5% seen once. These data also formed part of another study, on T cells in Graves' hyperthyroidism and ophthalmopathy.

Material: peripheral blood mononuclear cells (PBMCs), obtained at new diagnosis, from a patient treated with antithyroid drugs. The receptors originated from a young woman with Graves disease. Each CDR3 is given with its conserved first and last residue. Each record gives: D gene, V gene, clone size, J gene, CDR3 protein, CDR3 DNA. The D gene is left open where the match is weak. Clone size is not always given. Where it is, it says once, few, many or a class for expanded clones.

d_gene: .; v_gene: TRBV18; abundance: .; j_gene: TRBJ2-5; CDR3aa: CASSPSGDRGETQYF; CDR3nt: TGTGCCAGCTCACCTTCCGGAGATAGGGGAGAGACCCAGTACTTC
d_gene: .; v_gene: TRBV20-1; abundance: .; j_gene: TRBJ2-3; CDR3aa: CSAPEDRNTDTQYF; CDR3nt: TGCAGTGCCCCCGAGGACAGAAACACAGATACGCAGTATTTT
d_gene: TRBD2; v_gene: TRBV11-3; abundance: many; j_gene: TRBJ2-4; CDR3aa: CASSNSPTSGGTLAKNIQYF; CDR3nt: TGTGCCAGCAGCAACTCCCCGACTAGCGGGGGGACTCTAGCCAAAAACATTCAGTACTTC
d_gene: .; v_gene: TRBV29-1; abundance: many; j_gene: TRBJ2-1; CDR3aa: CSVDYLEFF; CDR3nt: TGCAGCGTTGACTACCTCGAGTTCTTC
d_gene: TRBD1; v_gene: TRBV15; abundance: many; j_gene: TRBJ1-1; CDR3aa: CATSIGTGWNTEAFF; CDR3nt: TGTGCCACCAGCATAGGGACAGGGTGGAACACTGAAGCTTTCTTT
d_gene: .; v_gene: TRBV6-1; abundance: many; j_gene: TRBJ1-1; CDR3aa: CASSESLRLDEAFF; CDR3nt: TGTGCCAGCAGTGAATCGTTACGTCTCGATGAAGCTTTCTTT
d_gene: .; v_gene: TRBV11-1; abundance: many; j_gene: TRBJ1-6; CDR3aa: CASSLTFGSPLHF; CDR3nt: TGTGCCAGCAGCCTAACCTTCGGTTCACCCCTCCACTTT
d_gene: .; v_gene: TRBV28; abundance: many; j_gene: TRBJ1-1; CDR3aa: CASSPGTAGNTEAFF; CDR3nt: TGTGCCAGCAGTCCGGGGACTGCGGGGAACACTGAAGCTTTCTTT
d_gene: .; v_gene: TRBV28; abundance: many; j_gene: TRBJ2-1; CDR3aa: CASDRPSYNEQFF; CDR3nt: TGTGCCAGCGATAGGCCCTCCTACAATGAGCAGTTCTTC
d_gene: .; v_gene: TRBV29-1; abundance: few; j_gene: TRBJ2-2; CDR3aa: CSVEGLGSNTGELFF; CDR3nt: TGCAGCGTCGAGGGTCTGGGATCCAACACCGGGGAGCTGTTTTTT
d_gene: .; v_gene: TRBV11-2; abundance: many; j_gene: TRBJ1-6; CDR3aa: CASSLVGGSGSPLHF; CDR3nt: TGTGCCAGCAGCTTAGTGGGGGGTTCCGGATCACCCCTCCACTTT
d_gene: .; v_gene: TRBV6-1; abundance: many; j_gene: TRBJ2-2; CDR3aa: CASTNRVNTGELFF; CDR3nt: TGTGCCAGCACCAACCGGGTCAACACCGGGGAGCTGTTTTTT
d_gene: TRBD2; v_gene: TRBV9; abundance: .; j_gene: TRBJ2-5; CDR3aa: CASSVGVSGNEETQYF; CDR3nt: TGTGCCAGCAGCGTAGGAGTTAGCGGGAACGAAGAGACCCAGTACTTC
d_gene: TRBD1; v_gene: TRBV12-3/TRBV12-4; abundance: many; j_gene: TRBJ1-1; CDR3aa: CASSPPRDREDTEAFF; CDR3nt: TGTGCCAGCAGTCCTCCCCGGGACAGGGAGGACACTGAAGCTTTCTTT
d_gene: .; v_gene: TRBV11-3; abundance: few; j_gene: TRBJ1-1; CDR3aa: CASSLGAFWDTEAFF; CDR3nt: TGTGCCAGCAGCTTGGGGGCGTTCTGGGACACTGAAGCTTTCTTT
d_gene: .; v_gene: TRBV25-1; abundance: many; j_gene: TRBJ1-1; CDR3aa: CASSEDTMNTEAFF; CDR3nt: TGTGCCAGCAGTGAAGATACGATGAACACTGAAGCTTTCTTT
d_gene: .; v_gene: TRBV20-1; abundance: .; j_gene: TRBJ2-3; CDR3aa: CSASPVAGAVSTDTQYF; CDR3nt: TGCAGTGCTAGCCCGGTCGCGGGCGCCGTGTCAACAGATACGCAGTATTTT
d_gene: .; v_gene: TRBV20-1; abundance: many; j_gene: TRBJ1-1; CDR3aa: CSARDGVTEAFF; CDR3nt: TGCAGTGCTAGAGATGGAGTCACTGAAGCTTTCTTT
d_gene: .; v_gene: TRBV12-3/TRBV12-4; abundance: .; j_gene: TRBJ1-5; CDR3aa: CASSHEGGNQLQHF; CDR3nt: TGTGCCAGCAGTCACGAAGGCGGCAATCAGCTCCAGCATTTT
d_gene: TRBD2; v_gene: TRBV7-9; abundance: few; j_gene: TRBJ2-1; CDR3aa: CASRGTSGSSSGNNEQFF; CDR3nt: TGTGCCAGCAGGGGGACTAGCGGATCTTCGTCTGGGAACAATGAGCAGTTCTTC
d_gene: .; v_gene: TRBV20-1; abundance: few; j_gene: TRBJ2-7; CDR3aa: CSASPGVTYEQYF; CDR3nt: TGCAGTGCTAGCCCAGGGGTGACCTACGAGCAGTACTTC
d_gene: .; v_gene: TRBV30; abundance: .; j_gene: TRBJ2-1; CDR3aa: CAWSVMHGGEQFF; CDR3nt: TGTGCCTGGAGTGTCATGCACGGGGGTGAGCAGTTCTTC
d_gene: TRBD1; v_gene: TRBV20-1; abundance: .; j_gene: TRBJ1-2; CDR3aa: CSAFGTGVLYGYTF; CDR3nt: TGCAGTGCTTTCGGGACAGGGGTTCTCTATGGCTACACCTTC
d_gene: TRBD2; v_gene: TRBV6-1; abundance: many; j_gene: TRBJ2-5; CDR3aa: CASSDLAGGSETQHF; CDR3nt: TGTGCCAGCAGTGATCTAGCGGGGGGATCAGAGACCCAGCACTTC
d_gene: TRBD2; v_gene: TRBV28; abundance: many; j_gene: TRBJ2-1; CDR3aa: CASRKGLAYNEQFF; CDR3nt: TGTGCCAGCAGAAAGGGACTAGCCTACAATGAGCAGTTCTTC
d_gene: TRBD1; v_gene: TRBV6-2/TRBV6-3; abundance: few; j_gene: TRBJ2-3; CDR3aa: CASSDGTGGADTQYF; CDR3nt: TGTGCCAGCAGCGACGGGACAGGGGGTGCAGATACGCAGTATTTT
d_gene: TRBD1; v_gene: TRBV6-1; abundance: many; j_gene: TRBJ2-5; CDR3aa: CAVTRTGEETQYF; CDR3nt: TGTGCCGTCACCCGGACAGGGGAGGAGACCCAGTACTTC
d_gene: .; v_gene: TRBV30; abundance: .; j_gene: TRBJ2-3; CDR3aa: CAWSPPVGTQYF; CDR3nt: TGTGCCTGGAGTCCGCCGGTCGGTACGCAGTATTTT
d_gene: .; v_gene: TRBV2; abundance: once; j_gene: TRBJ1-2; CDR3aa: CASGLWDNGYGYTF; CDR3nt: TGTGCCAGTGGACTTTGGGACAATGGCTATGGCTACACCTTC
d_gene: TRBD2; v_gene: TRBV20-1; abundance: many; j_gene: TRBJ2-2; CDR3aa: CSARVTSGGESGELFF; CDR3nt: TGCAGTGCTAGAGTCACCAGCGGGGGGGAGTCCGGGGAGCTGTTTTTT
d_gene: TRBD2; v_gene: TRBV7-3; abundance: many; j_gene: TRBJ2-7; CDR3aa: CASSLERTSGSQYEQYF; CDR3nt: TGTGCCAGCAGCCTGGAACGGACTAGCGGGAGTCAATACGAGCAGTACTTC
d_gene: TRBD2; v_gene: TRBV28; abundance: .; j_gene: TRBJ2-1; CDR3aa: CASSDGLAVQLSYNEQFF; CDR3nt: TGTGCCAGCAGTGACGGACTAGCGGTTCAGCTTTCCTACAATGAGCAGTTCTTC
d_gene: .; v_gene: TRBV20-1; abundance: .; j_gene: TRBJ1-5; CDR3aa: CSASEGSNQPQHF; CDR3nt: TGCAGTGCTAGTGAGGGTAGCAATCAGCCCCAGCATTTT
d_gene: TRBD2; v_gene: TRBV7-8; abundance: .; j_gene: TRBJ2-4; CDR3aa: CASSQTSGGAKNIQYF; CDR3nt: TGTGCCAGCAGCCAGACTAGCGGGGGGGCCAAAAACATTCAGTACTTC
d_gene: TRBD1; v_gene: TRBV7-7; abundance: .; j_gene: TRBJ1-2; CDR3aa: CASSQTGDNYGYTF; CDR3nt: TGTGCTAGCAGCCAAACAGGGGACAACTATGGCTACACCTTC
d_gene: .; v_gene: TRBV20-1; abundance: many; j_gene: TRBJ2-1; CDR3aa: CSASTRGEQFF; CDR3nt: TGCAGTGCTTCCACTAGAGGCGAGCAGTTCTTC
d_gene: TRBD1; v_gene: TRBV30; abundance: .; j_gene: TRBJ2-7; CDR3aa: CAWSLDRAYEQYF; CDR3nt: TGTGCCTGGAGCCTCGACAGGGCGTACGAGCAGTACTTC
d_gene: TRBD2; v_gene: TRBV19; abundance: few; j_gene: TRBJ2-1; CDR3aa: CASSFRLAGTKLYNEQFF; CDR3nt: TGTGCCAGTAGTTTCCGGCTAGCGGGCACAAAGCTTTACAATGAGCAGTTCTTC
d_gene: TRBD1; v_gene: TRBV6-5; abundance: .; j_gene: TRBJ1-1; CDR3aa: CASSYTGVMNTEAFF; CDR3nt: TGTGCCAGCAGTTACACAGGGGTTATGAACACTGAAGCTTTCTTT
d_gene: .; v_gene: TRBV28; abundance: many; j_gene: TRBJ2-3; CDR3aa: CASSYGGTGQYF; CDR3nt: TGTGCCAGCAGTTATGGAGGGACTGGGCAGTATTTT
d_gene: TRBD2; v_gene: TRBV4-3; abundance: .; j_gene: TRBJ2-1; CDR3aa: CASIYPIAGFKYNEQFF; CDR3nt: TGCGCCAGCATCTACCCTATAGCGGGATTCAAGTACAATGAGCAGTTCTTC
d_gene: .; v_gene: TRBV9; abundance: .; j_gene: TRBJ1-2; CDR3aa: CASSVTGDTYGYTF; CDR3nt: TGTGCCAGCAGCGTGACGGGGGATACCTATGGCTACACCTTC
d_gene: .; v_gene: TRBV20-1; abundance: few; j_gene: TRBJ2-5; CDR3aa: CSASRRFFQETQYF; CDR3nt: TGCAGTGCTTCCCGGCGATTCTTCCAAGAGACCCAGTACTTC
d_gene: TRBD2; v_gene: TRBV7-2; abundance: many; j_gene: TRBJ2-5; CDR3aa: CASSSSGGQTQYF; CDR3nt: TGTGCCAGCAGCTCTAGCGGGGGGCAGACCCAGTACTTC
d_gene: TRBD1; v_gene: TRBV20-1; abundance: many; j_gene: TRBJ2-3; CDR3aa: CSASGRDRRSDTQYF; CDR3nt: TGCAGTGCTAGTGGGCGGGACAGGCGTTCGGATACGCAGTATTTT
d_gene: .; v_gene: TRBV28; abundance: .; j_gene: TRBJ2-5; CDR3aa: CASYQRRGVVRETQYF; CDR3nt: TGTGCCAGCTATCAACGGAGGGGAGTCGTTCGGGAGACCCAGTACTTC
d_gene: .; v_gene: TRBV12-3/TRBV12-4; abundance: many; j_gene: TRBJ1-1; CDR3aa: CASSPELVDEENTEAFF; CDR3nt: TGTGCCAGCAGTCCCGAATTGGTGGACGAGGAGAACACTGAAGCTTTCTTT
d_gene: TRBD2; v_gene: TRBV29-1; abundance: few; j_gene: TRBJ2-1; CDR3aa: CSVLGLAYNEQFF; CDR3nt: TGCAGCGTTTTGGGACTAGCATACAATGAGCAGTTCTTC
d_gene: .; v_gene: TRBV7-9; abundance: many; j_gene: TRBJ1-1; CDR3aa: CASSLALTPENTEAFF; CDR3nt: TGTGCCAGCAGCTTAGCGTTGACACCTGAGAACACTGAAGCTTTCTTT